Described below is a single TCR beta chain sequence and its context. This entry comes from a study of control samples from healthy donors and cancer patients. The data were produced by immunoSEQ multiplex PCR, yet TCRdb's version contains in-frame clones alone and is incomplete. The sample includes about 120,000 clones, 75% to 90% of them seen just once. Trimming removed 5 bases from V and 5 bases from J; junction bases left unmatched: 6. CDR1 and CDR2 (germline): SEHNR, FQNEAQ (reference sequence). CDR3 length: 14 amino acids. The origin of this receptor is a woman between 45 and 60 years old with colorectal cancer. The chain uses TRBV7-9 and TRBJ1-1; the match to TRBD1 covers 9 bases. The sample was PBMCs. The CDR3 loop reads CASSLQGAGTEAFF. CDR3 bases: TGTGCCAGCAGCCTACAGGGGGCTGGGACTGAAGCTTTCTTT.